Listed below are T cell receptor beta chains from one sample, sequenced in a study of molecular identifiers for immune sequencing clone quantification. TCRdb fed the PCR reads into MiXCR, producing one record per CDR3 protein. The sample includes more than 95,000 distinct CDR3 sequences, 20% to 25% of them seen just once. The source material was naive CD8+ T cells from blood, with Jurkat cell RNA spiked in. Every receptor here comes from a human donor in good health. Some libraries in this study had Jurkat cell RNA spiked in. CDR3s include the opening cysteine and the closing phenylalanine or tryptophan. The D gene is left open where the match is weak. Some rows have no size entry. The others give once, few or many, or a class for an expanded clone.

D gene	V gene	clone size	J gene	CDR3 protein	CDR3 DNA
TRBD2	TRBV7-6	.	TRBJ2-7	CASSLEPGTSGISYNEQYF	TGTGCCAGCAGCTTAGAACCCGGGACTAGCGGGATCTCCTACAATGAGCAGTACTTC
TRBD1	TRBV6-2/TRBV6-3	many	TRBJ2-3	CASTQTGGADTQYF	TGTGCCAGCACCCAGACAGGGGGCGCAGATACGCAGTATTTT
.	TRBV20-1	many	TRBJ2-2	CSANTPLDSGTNTGELFF	TGCAGTGCTAACACCCCTCTGGACAGCGGGACTAACACCGGGGAGCTGTTTTTT
TRBD1	TRBV18	many	TRBJ1-4	CASSPPGQNNEKLFF	TGTGCCAGCTCACCGCCGGGACAGAATAATGAAAAACTGTTTTTT
.	TRBV27	few	TRBJ1-2	CASSLSFIDGYTF	TGTGCCAGCAGTTTATCTTTCATCGACGGCTACACCTTC
TRBD1	TRBV28	many	TRBJ2-7	CASSPGQVNYEQYF	TGTGCCAGCAGCCCCGGACAGGTGAACTACGAGCAGTACTTC
TRBD1	TRBV30	many	TRBJ1-2	CAWTEDRDFGYTF	TGTGCCTGGACGGAGGACAGGGACTTTGGCTACACCTTC
TRBD1	TRBV6-2/TRBV6-3	many	TRBJ1-2	CASSYSEGARGYTF	TGTGCCAGCAGTTACTCAGAGGGGGCGCGAGGCTACACCTTC
.	TRBV4-3	many	TRBJ2-7	CASSQDRALFGYEQYF	TGCGCCAGCAGCCAAGATCGGGCTCTGTTTGGCTACGAGCAGTACTTC
.	TRBV28	few	TRBJ2-7	CASSSRRADSYEQYF	TGTGCCAGCAGCTCCCGGAGAGCGGACTCCTACGAGCAGTACTTC
TRBD2	TRBV7-2	few	TRBJ2-1	CASSTNLRGGSYNEQVF	TGTGCCAGCAGCACCAATTTGCGGGGGGGCTCCTACAATGAGCAGGTCTTC
.	TRBV6-2/TRBV6-3	few	TRBJ1-5	CASSSLQYSNQPQHF	TGTGCCAGCAGTTCGCTACAGTATAGCAATCAGCCCCAGCATTTT
.	TRBV7-9	.	TRBJ1-3	CASSGAFGAYSGNTIYF	TGTGCCAGCAGCGGGGCCTTTGGGGCGTATTCTGGAAACACCATATATTTT
.	TRBV2	.	TRBJ2-7	CASSEALLTNLYEQYF	TGTGCCAGCAGTGAAGCGCTTCTAACTAACCTCTACGAGCAGTACTTC
TRBD1	TRBV9	.	TRBJ2-2	CASSGRQGSSTGELFF	TGTGCCAGCAGCGGACGACAGGGTTCCTCCACCGGGGAGCTGTTTTTT
.	TRBV5-1	many	TRBJ2-7	CASSPLEAGPQLREQYF	TGCGCCAGCAGCCCCCTCGAGGCGGGGCCGCAACTCAGGGAGCAGTACTTC
.	TRBV9	many	TRBJ1-1	CASSVARGTEAFF	TGTGCCAGCAGCGTAGCTAGGGGGACTGAAGCTTTCTTT
.	TRBV7-9	many	TRBJ2-2	CASSFHPGELFF	TGTGCCAGCAGTTTCCACCCCGGGGAGCTGTTTTTT
TRBD2	TRBV7-9	few	TRBJ2-2	CASSLVVSGSTGELFF	TGTGCCAGCAGCTTAGTAGTTAGCGGGAGCACCGGGGAGCTGTTTTTT
.	TRBV4-1	many	TRBJ2-7	CASSQGTVSYEQYF	TGCGCCAGCAGCCAAGGGACAGTATCCTACGAGCAGTACTTC
.	TRBV7-2	few	TRBJ2-1	CASSSQGRNEQFF	TGTGCCAGCAGCTCCCAGGGGAGGAATGAGCAGTTCTTC
.	TRBV5-1	many	TRBJ2-5	CASSLGGGFQETQYF	TGCGCCAGCAGCTTGGGTGGGGGGTTCCAAGAGACCCAGTACTTC
TRBD1	TRBV4-2	few	TRBJ1-4	CASSQDKTGGHEKLFF	TGTGCCAGCAGCCAGGACAAAACAGGGGGGCATGAAAAACTGTTTTTT
.	TRBV7-8	many	TRBJ2-1	CASSLSYNEQFF	TGTGCCAGCAGCTTATCCTACAATGAGCAGTTCTTC
.	TRBV12-3/TRBV12-4	many	TRBJ2-6	CASRTGSGANVLTF	TGTGCCAGCAGGACAGGCTCTGGGGCCAACGTCCTGACTTTC
TRBD1	TRBV6-5	many	TRBJ1-1	CASSSSQGDTEAFF	TGTGCCAGCAGTTCCTCACAGGGGGACACTGAAGCTTTCTTT
.	TRBV7-6	many	TRBJ1-3	CASSSGGSAGNTIYF	TGTGCCAGCAGCTCTGGAGGAAGTGCTGGAAACACCATATATTTT
.	TRBV13	many	TRBJ2-5	CASSPMDPDRQYQETQYF	TGTGCCAGCAGCCCAATGGATCCGGACAGACAGTACCAAGAGACCCAGTACTTC
TRBD2	TRBV30	many	TRBJ2-3	CAWSADSGGTDTQYF	TGTGCCTGGAGTGCCGATAGCGGGGGTACAGATACGCAGTATTTT
TRBD1	TRBV4-3	many	TRBJ1-5	CASSQDYPGGMGQPQHF	TGCGCCAGCAGCCAAGATTACCCAGGGGGTATGGGTCAGCCCCAGCATTTT
.	TRBV12-3/TRBV12-4	few	TRBJ2-1	CASQPPGDNEQFF	TGTGCCAGCCAACCACCAGGGGACAATGAGCAGTTCTTC
TRBD2	TRBV4-2	.	TRBJ2-2	CASSQGGTSGNRELFF	TGTGCCAGCAGCCAGGGCGGGACTAGCGGGAACAGGGAGCTGTTTTTT
.	TRBV12-3/TRBV12-4	many	TRBJ1-5	CASSLRVPDQPQHF	TGTGCCAGCAGCCTTAGGGTCCCCGACCAGCCCCAGCATTTT
.	TRBV28	many	TRBJ2-7	CATVPPDSAYEQYF	TGTGCCACCGTACCCCCCGACAGTGCCTACGAGCAGTACTTC
.	TRBV20-1	many	TRBJ2-7	CSARDEFLASSYEQYF	TGCAGTGCTAGAGATGAGTTCCTAGCGTCTTCCTACGAGCAGTACTTC
.	TRBV7-6	many	TRBJ2-5	CASSLPGGWETQYF	TGTGCCAGCAGCCTCCCCGGGGGCTGGGAGACCCAGTACTTC
.	TRBV13	many	TRBJ2-3	CASSEVGGETQYF	TGTGCCAGCAGCGAAGTGGGGGGTGAAACGCAGTATTTT
TRBD1	TRBV6-5	many	TRBJ2-5	CASSTPRDRDLETQYF	TGTGCCAGCAGTACCCCCCGGGACAGGGATCTGGAGACCCAGTACTTC
.	TRBV29-1	many	TRBJ1-4	CSAHRDGNNEKLFF	TGCAGCGCGCACCGGGACGGCAATAATGAAAAACTGTTTTTT
TRBD1	TRBV30	many	TRBJ1-3	CAWSRMTGSGNTIYF	TGTGCCTGGAGTCGGATGACAGGGTCTGGAAACACCATATATTTT
TRBD2	TRBV6-2/TRBV6-3	.	TRBJ2-1	CASSPTTSGANNEQFF	TGTGCCAGCAGCCCCACAACTAGCGGGGCGAACAATGAGCAGTTCTTC
TRBD1	TRBV6-5	many	TRBJ2-7	CASSPGGTGKEQYF	TGTGCCAGCAGCCCCGGAGGGACAGGAAAAGAGCAGTACTTC
TRBD1	TRBV7-8	few	TRBJ2-7	CASSLVEGQGYEQYF	TGTGCCAGCAGCTTAGTAGAGGGACAGGGCTACGAGCAGTACTTC
.	TRBV30	many	TRBJ2-1	CAWEQGSSYNEQFF	TGTGCCTGGGAACAGGGCAGCTCCTACAATGAGCAGTTCTTC
TRBD1	TRBV6-5	.	TRBJ1-1	CAGGQGQNTEAFF	TGTGCCGGCGGACAGGGGCAGAACACTGAAGCTTTCTTT
.	TRBV27	many	TRBJ2-3	CASTGPDTDTQYF	TGTGCCAGCACGGGACCCGACACAGATACGCAGTATTTT
TRBD2	TRBV15	.	TRBJ2-7	CATSRIAGGTYEQYF	TGTGCCACCAGCAGGATAGCGGGAGGGACCTACGAGCAGTACTTC